Below, 3 T cell receptor beta chains from the same sample are listed, as sequenced in a study of blood T cell repertoires in COVID-19. Generated by immunoSEQ multiplex PCR, the TCRdb table keeps only in-frame clones and is missing some. The table lists about 250,000 clones, 80% to 90% of them singletons. Sequenced input: PBMCs or T cells enriched from blood (not recorded which). The receptors were sampled from a man in his forties who had recovered from COVID-19.

The genes are TRBV27 and TRBJ1-6, with D tentatively TRBD1 (5 bases). The V gene's germline CDR1 is MNHEY and CDR2 SMNVEV (reference sequence). The CDR3 contains 15 residues. V was shortened by 5 bases and J by 7 bases, with 15 bases between the two germline ends. The CDR3: CASSLSSTANSPLHF. Here the CDR3 DNA reads TGTGCCAGCAGTCTAAGCTCGACAGCCAATTCACCCCTCCACTTT.

This sequence joins TRBV13 and TRBJ2-3; tentatively, D is TRBD2 (6 bases). Germline assignment: CDR1 PRHDT and CDR2 FYEKMQ (reference sequence). The CDR3 is 16 residues long. Trimming shortened V by 5 bases and J by 2 bases, and 17 bases separated the two germline ends. CDR3 DNA: TGTGCCAGCAGCCCTTCGGGACTGGCAAACACAGATACGCAGTATTTT. Protein: CASSPSGLANTDTQYF.

The chain links TRBV7-2 to TRBJ2-5; the D is unclear. This CDR3 is built from 14 residues. Trimming pared 7 bases from V and 0 bases from J, leaving 12 bases between. Germline CDR1 is SGHTA and CDR2 is FQGNSA. CDR3 bases: TGTGCCAGCACCGATGGAGCGAACCAAGAGACCCAGTACTTC. It is translated as CASTDGANQETQYF.